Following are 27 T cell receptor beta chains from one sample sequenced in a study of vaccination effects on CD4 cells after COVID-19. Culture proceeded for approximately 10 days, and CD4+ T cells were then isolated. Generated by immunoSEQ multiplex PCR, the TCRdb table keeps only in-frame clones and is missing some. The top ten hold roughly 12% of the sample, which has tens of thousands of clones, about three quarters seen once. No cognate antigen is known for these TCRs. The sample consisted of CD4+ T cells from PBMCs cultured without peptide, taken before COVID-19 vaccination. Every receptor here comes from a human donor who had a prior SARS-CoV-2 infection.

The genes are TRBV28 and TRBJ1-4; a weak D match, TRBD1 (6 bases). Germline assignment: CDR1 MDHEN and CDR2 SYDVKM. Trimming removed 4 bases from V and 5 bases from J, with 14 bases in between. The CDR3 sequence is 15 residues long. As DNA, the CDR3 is TGTGCCAGCAGTTCAATTGGACAGCTAAATGAAAAACTGTTTTTT. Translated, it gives CASSSIGQLNEKLFF. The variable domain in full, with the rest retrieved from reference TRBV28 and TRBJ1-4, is DVKVTQSSRYLVKRTGEKVFLECVQDMDHENMFWYRQDPGLGLRLIYFSYDVKMKEKGDIPEGYSVSREKKERFSLILESASTNQTSMYLCASSSIGQLNEKLFFGSGTQLSVL.

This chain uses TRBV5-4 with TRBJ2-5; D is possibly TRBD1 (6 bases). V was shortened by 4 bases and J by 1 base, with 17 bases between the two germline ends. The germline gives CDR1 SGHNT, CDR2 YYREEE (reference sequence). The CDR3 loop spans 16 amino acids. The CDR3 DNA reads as TGTGCCAGCAGCACCCCGCAGGGACACCTCCAAGAGACCCAGTACTTC. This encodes CASSTPQGHLQETQYF.

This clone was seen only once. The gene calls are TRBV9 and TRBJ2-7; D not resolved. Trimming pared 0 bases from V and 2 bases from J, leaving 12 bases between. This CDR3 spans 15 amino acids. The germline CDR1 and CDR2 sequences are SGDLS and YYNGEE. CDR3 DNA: TGTGCCAGCAGCGTAGGTGACACCCTTACCTACGAGCAGTACTTC. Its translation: CASSVGDTLTYEQYF.

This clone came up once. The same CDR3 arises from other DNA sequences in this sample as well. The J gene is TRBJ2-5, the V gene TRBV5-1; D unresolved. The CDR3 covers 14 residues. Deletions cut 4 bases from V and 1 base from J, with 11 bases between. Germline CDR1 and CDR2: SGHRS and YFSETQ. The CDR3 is CASSKGLSQETQYF. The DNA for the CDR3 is TGCGCCAGCAGCAAGGGTCTATCCCAAGAGACCCAGTACTTC.

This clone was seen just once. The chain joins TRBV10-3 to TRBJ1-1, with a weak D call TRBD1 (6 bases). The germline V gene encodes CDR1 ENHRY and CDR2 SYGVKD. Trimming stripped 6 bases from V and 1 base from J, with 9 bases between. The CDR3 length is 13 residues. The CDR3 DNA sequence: TGTGCCATCAGCGGACAGCCGAACACTGAAGCTTTCTTT. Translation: CAISGQPNTEAFF.

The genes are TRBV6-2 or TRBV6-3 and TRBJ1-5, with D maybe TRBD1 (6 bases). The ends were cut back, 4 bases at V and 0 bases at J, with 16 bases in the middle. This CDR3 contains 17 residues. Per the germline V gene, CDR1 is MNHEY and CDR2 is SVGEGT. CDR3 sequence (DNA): TGTGCCAGCAGTTCCCGAAACGCAGGGGATAGCAATCAGCCCCAGCATTTT. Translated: CASSSRNAGDSNQPQHF.

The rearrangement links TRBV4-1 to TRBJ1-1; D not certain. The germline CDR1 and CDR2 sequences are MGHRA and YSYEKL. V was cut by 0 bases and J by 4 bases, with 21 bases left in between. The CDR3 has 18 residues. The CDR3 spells CASSQDPIRARPLTEAFF. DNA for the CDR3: TGCGCCAGCAGCCAAGATCCGATTCGGGCGCGACCGCTCACTGAAGCTTTCTTT.

The CDR3 region has the DNA TGTGCCAGCAGCTCGGGACTTGCCTACGAGCAGTACTTC. Amino acids: CASSSGLAYEQYF. The rearrangement links TRBV5-4 to TRBJ2-7; TRBD2 is a possible D gene (6 bases). The CDR3 extends over 13 amino acids. Between the trimmed V and J ends, which lost 3 bases and 2 bases, there was a span of 9 bases. The germline V gene encodes CDR1 SGHNT and CDR2 YYREEE (reference sequence).

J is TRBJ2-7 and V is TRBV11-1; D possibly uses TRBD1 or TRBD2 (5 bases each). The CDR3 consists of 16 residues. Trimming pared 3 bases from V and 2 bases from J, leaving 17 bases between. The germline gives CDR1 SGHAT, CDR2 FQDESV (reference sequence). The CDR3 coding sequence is TGTGCCAGCAGCTTTGTCGGGACGTCAAGCGCCTACGAGCAGTACTTC. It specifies CASSFVGTSSAYEQYF.

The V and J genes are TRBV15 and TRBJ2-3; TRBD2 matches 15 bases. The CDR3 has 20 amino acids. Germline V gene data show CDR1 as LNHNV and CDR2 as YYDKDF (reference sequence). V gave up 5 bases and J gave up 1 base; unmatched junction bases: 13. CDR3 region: CATSPALGLAGGPGTDTQYF. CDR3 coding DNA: TGTGCCACCAGCCCAGCCCTTGGACTAGCGGGGGGGCCGGGCACAGATACGCAGTATTTT.

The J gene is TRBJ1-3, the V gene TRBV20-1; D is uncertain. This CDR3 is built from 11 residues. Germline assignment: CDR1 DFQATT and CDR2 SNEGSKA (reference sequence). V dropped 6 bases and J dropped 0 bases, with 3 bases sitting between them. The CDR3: CSADSGNTIYF. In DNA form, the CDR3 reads TGCAGTGCGGACTCTGGAAACACCATATATTTT.

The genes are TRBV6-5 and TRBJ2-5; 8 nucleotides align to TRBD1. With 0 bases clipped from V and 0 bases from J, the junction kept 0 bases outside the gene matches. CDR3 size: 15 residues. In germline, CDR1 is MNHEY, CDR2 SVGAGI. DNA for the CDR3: TGTGCCAGCAGTTACTCACAGGGGGACCAAGAGACCCAGTACTTC. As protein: CASSYSQGDQETQYF.

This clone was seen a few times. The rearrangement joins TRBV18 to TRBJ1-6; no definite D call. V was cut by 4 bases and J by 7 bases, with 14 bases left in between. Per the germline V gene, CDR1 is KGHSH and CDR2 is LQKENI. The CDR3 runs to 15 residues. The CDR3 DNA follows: TGTGCCAGCTCACTAAGTGGACCGATAAATTCACCCCTCCACTTT. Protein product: CASSLSGPINSPLHF.

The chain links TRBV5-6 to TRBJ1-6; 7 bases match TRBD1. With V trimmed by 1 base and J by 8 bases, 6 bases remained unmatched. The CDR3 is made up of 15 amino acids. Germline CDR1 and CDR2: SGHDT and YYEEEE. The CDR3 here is CASSLSGTADSPLHF. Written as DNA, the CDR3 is TGTGCCAGCAGCTTGTCAGGGACAGCGGATTCACCCCTCCACTTT.

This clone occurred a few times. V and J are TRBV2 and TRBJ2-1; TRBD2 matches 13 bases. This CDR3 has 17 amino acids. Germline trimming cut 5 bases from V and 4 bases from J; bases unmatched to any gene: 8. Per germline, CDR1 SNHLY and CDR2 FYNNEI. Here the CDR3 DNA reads TGTGCCAGCAGTTATAGTGGACTAGCGGGGGTGTACAATGAGCAGTTCTTC. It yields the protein CASSYSGLAGVYNEQFF.

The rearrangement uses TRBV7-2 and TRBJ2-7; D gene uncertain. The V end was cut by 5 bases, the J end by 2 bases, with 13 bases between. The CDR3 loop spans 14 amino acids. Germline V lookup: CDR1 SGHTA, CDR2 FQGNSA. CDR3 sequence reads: CASSPRVGPYEQYF. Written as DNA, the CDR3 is TGTGCCAGCAGCCCGAGAGTGGGCCCCTACGAGCAGTACTTC.

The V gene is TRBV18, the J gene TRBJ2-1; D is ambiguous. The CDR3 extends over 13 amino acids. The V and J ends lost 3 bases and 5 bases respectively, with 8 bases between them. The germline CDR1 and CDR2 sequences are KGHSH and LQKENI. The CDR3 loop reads CASSPIRDNEQFF. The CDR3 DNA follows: TGTGCCAGCTCACCTATTCGGGACAATGAGCAGTTCTTC.

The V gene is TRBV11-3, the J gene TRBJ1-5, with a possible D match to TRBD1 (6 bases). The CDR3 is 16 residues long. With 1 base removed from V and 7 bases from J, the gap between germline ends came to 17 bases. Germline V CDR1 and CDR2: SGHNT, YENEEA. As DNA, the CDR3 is TGTGCCAGCAGCTTAGTCGGCGCAGGGGTAAAGCAGCCCCAGCATTTT. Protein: CASSLVGAGVKQPQHF. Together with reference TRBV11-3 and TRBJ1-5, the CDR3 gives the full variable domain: EAGVVQSPRYKIIEKKQPVAFWCNPISGHNTLYWYLQNLGQGPELLIRYENEEAVDDSQLPKDRFSAERLKGVDSTLKIQPAELGDSAVYLCASSLVGAGVKQPQHFGDGTRLSIL.

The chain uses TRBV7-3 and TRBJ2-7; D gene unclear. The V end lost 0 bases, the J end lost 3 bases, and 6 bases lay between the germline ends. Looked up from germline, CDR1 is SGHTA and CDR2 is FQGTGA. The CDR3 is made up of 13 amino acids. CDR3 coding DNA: TGTGCCAGCAGCTTAACGGCCGGCTACGAGCAGTACTTC. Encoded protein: CASSLTAGYEQYF.

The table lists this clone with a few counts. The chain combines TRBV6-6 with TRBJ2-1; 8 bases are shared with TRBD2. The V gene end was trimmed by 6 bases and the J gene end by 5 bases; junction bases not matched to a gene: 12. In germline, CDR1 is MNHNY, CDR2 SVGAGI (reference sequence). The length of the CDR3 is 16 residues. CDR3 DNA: TGTGCCAGCAGCGGGGCGGGCGGGAGGACCCACAATGAGCAGTTCTTC. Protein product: CASSGAGGRTHNEQFF.

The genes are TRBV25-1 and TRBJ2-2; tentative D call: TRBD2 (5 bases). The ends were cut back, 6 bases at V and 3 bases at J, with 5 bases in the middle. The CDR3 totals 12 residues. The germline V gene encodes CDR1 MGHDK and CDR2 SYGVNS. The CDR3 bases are TGTGCCAGCAGACTAGACACCGGGGAGCTGTTTTTT. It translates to CASRLDTGELFF.

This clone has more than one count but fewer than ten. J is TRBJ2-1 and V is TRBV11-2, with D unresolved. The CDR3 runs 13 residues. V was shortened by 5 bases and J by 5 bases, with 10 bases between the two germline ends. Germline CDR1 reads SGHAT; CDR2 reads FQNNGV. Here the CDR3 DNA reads TGTGCCAGCAGCCCCCAAATCCACAATGAGCAGTTCTTC. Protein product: CASSPQIHNEQFF.

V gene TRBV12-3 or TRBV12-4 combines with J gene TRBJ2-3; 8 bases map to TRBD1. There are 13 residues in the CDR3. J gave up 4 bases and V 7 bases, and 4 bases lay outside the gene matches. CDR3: CASNLQGADTQYF. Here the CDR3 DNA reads TGTGCCAGCAACCTACAGGGGGCAGATACGCAGTATTTT.

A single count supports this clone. CDR3 loop: CASSLGGSDNEQFF. In DNA form, the CDR3 reads TGCGCCAGCAGCTTGGGGGGCTCGGATAATGAGCAGTTCTTC. The chain carries TRBV5-1 and TRBJ2-1; a weak D match, TRBD1 (5 bases). The germline V gene encodes CDR1 SGHRS and CDR2 YFSETQ. The V end was cut by 0 bases, the J end by 7 bases, with 11 bases between. The CDR3 runs 14 residues.

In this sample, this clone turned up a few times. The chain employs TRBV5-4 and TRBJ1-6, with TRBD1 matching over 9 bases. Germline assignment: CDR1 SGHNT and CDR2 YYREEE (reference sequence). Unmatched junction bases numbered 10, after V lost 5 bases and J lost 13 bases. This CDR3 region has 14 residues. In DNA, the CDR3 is TGTGCCAGCAGATCCGGGACAGGGATTCATCCCCTCCACTTT. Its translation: CASRSGTGIHPLHF.

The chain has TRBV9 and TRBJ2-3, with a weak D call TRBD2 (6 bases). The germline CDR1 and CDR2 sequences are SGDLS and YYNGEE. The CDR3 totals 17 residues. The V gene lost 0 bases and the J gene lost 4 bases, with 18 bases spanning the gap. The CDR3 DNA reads TGTGCCAGCAGCGTAGCAAAGGGAGGTCAATCGGCAGATACGCAGTATTTT. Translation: CASSVAKGGQSADTQYF.

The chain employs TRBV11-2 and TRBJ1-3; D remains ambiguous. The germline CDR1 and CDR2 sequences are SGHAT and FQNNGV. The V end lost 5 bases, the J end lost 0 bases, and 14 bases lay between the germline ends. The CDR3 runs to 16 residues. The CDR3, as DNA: TGTGCCAGCAGCGTCCTCGCTCCGCTCTCTGGAAACACCATATATTTT. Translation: CASSVLAPLSGNTIYF.